Below, 17 T cell receptor beta chains from the same sample are listed, as sequenced in a study of human T cells and chemical hapten exposure. The time point was: healthy volunteer bleed at 2 weeks. Total RNA extraction was carried out from unfractionated whole blood. Each CDR3 protein is one row after TCRdb ran MiXCR on the RACE reads. The sample shows around 130,000 distinct CDR3 sequences, about 8.2% of them seen only once. The material sequenced was whole blood. The source is a male donor in good health. Some clones in this sample may be carry-over from other donors' samples.

This clonotype was detected ten times or more. The rearrangement joins TRBV19 to TRBJ2-2; 10 bases line up with TRBD2. The CDR3 length is 15 residues. The J segment lost 5 bases and the V segment lost 3 bases, leaving 3 bases of the junction unmatched. The germline CDR1 and CDR2 sequences are LNHDA and SQIVND (reference sequence). This CDR3 reads CASSILAGGTGELFF. The CDR3 DNA sequence: TGTGCCAGTAGTATCTTAGCGGGAGGAACCGGGGAGCTGTTTTTT.

This clonotype was detected ten times or more. The chain employs TRBV10-3 and TRBJ2-7, with a possible D match to TRBD2 (5 bases). The V end was cut by 3 bases, the J end by 3 bases, with 15 bases between. CDR3 length equals 15 residues. Germline CDR1 and CDR2: ENHRY and SYGVKD. The CDR3 coding sequence is TGTGCCATCAGTGAAGGGAAAGCGGCCCTCTACGAGCAGTACTTC. Translation gives CAISEGKAALYEQYF.

This clonotype was counted only a few times. The V gene is TRBV11-2, the J gene TRBJ2-1; D possibly corresponds to TRBD2 (7 bases). Germline V gene data show CDR1 as SGHAT and CDR2 as FQNNGV. Trimming took 1 base from V and 5 from J, leaving 12 bases between them. The CDR3 consists of 15 residues. The CDR3 DNA reads as TGTGCCAGCAGCTTAGGGCGGGGGCGAAACAATGAGCAGTTCTTC. It is translated as CASSLGRGRNNEQFF.

V and J are TRBV7-6 and TRBJ2-5; the D is unclear. Germline V lookup: CDR1 SGHVS, CDR2 FNYEAQ. Deletions cut 2 bases from V and 2 bases from J, with 12 bases between. The CDR3 contains 15 residues. CDR3 in amino acids: CASSLRPAGQETQYF. DNA of the CDR3: TGTGCCAGCAGCTTACGGCCCGCCGGGCAAGAGACCCAGTACTTC.

This clonotype was counted ten times or more. This chain links TRBV24-1 with TRBJ2-3, with no clear D. CDR1 is KGHDR and CDR2 is SFDVKD in the germline V gene. The length of the CDR3 is 13 residues. Trimming removed 3 bases from V and 2 bases from J, with 5 bases in between. This CDR3 reads CATSDTATDTQYF. CDR3 nucleotide sequence: TGTGCCACCAGTGATACCGCCACAGATACGCAGTATTTT.

This clonotype was counted a few times. This chain links TRBV19 with TRBJ2-7; possibly TRBD1 or TRBD2 for D (6 bases each). V lost 6 bases, J lost 0 bases, and 18 bases lay in between. This CDR3 has 16 amino acids. Germline-derived CDR1 and CDR2 are LNHDA and SQIVND (reference sequence). The CDR3 reads CASRISSGAYSYEQYF. The CDR3, as DNA: TGTGCCAGTAGGATCAGCTCGGGGGCATACTCCTACGAGCAGTACTTC.

Only a few counts were recorded for this clonotype. The chain has TRBV4-3 and TRBJ1-2; D might be TRBD1 (5 bases). Trimming left V 6 bases short and J 3 bases short, with 14 bases between. The CDR3 is 14 residues long. In germline, CDR1 is LGHNA, CDR2 YSLEER. This chain's CDR3 is CASRDGGNDYGYTF. The CDR3 bases are TGCGCCAGCAGAGACGGGGGAAACGACTATGGCTACACCTTC.

This clonotype was seen only a few times. The rearrangement uses TRBV11-1 and TRBJ1-4; 9 bases line up with TRBD1. Germline values: CDR1 SGHAT, CDR2 FQDESV (reference sequence). V trimming: 5 bases; J trimming: 7 bases; junction bases outside the gene matches: 5. The CDR3 length is 14 residues. CDR3 sequence (DNA): TGTGCCAGCAGCGCACAGGGGGCGGTTGAAAAACTGTTTTTT. The encoded protein is CASSAQGAVEKLFF.

The chain uses TRBV10-3 and TRBJ1-2; D is perhaps TRBD1 (5 bases). This CDR3 has 14 residues. CDR1 is ENHRY, CDR2 SYGVKD, per germline. Trimming pared 2 bases from V and 3 bases from J, leaving 10 bases between. This CDR3 is CAISEGGEDYGYTF. CDR3 bases: TGTGCCATCAGTGAGGGGGGAGAGGACTATGGCTACACCTTC.

This sequence joins TRBV7-8 and TRBJ1-1; no reliable D call. Trimming stripped 6 bases from V and 4 bases from J, with 15 bases between. Germline V CDR1 and CDR2: SGHVS, FQNEAQ. This CDR3 contains 14 residues. The CDR3, as DNA: TGTGCCAGCAGGCCTACAAGAACGGGCACTGAAGCTTTCTTT. Encoded protein: CASRPTRTGTEAFF.

This clonotype has ten or more counts. The V gene is TRBV20-1, the J gene TRBJ2-7; 9 bases fit TRBD2. CDR1 and CDR2 from the germline V gene are DFQATT and SNEGSKA (reference sequence). With 1 base clipped from V and 6 bases from J, the junction kept 4 bases outside the gene matches. The length of the CDR3 is 13 residues. DNA for the CDR3: TGCAGTGCTAGAGGGCGGGAGGGCCCCGAGCAGTACTTC. Translating gives CSARGREGPEQYF.

Only a few counts were recorded for this clonotype. V is TRBV7-9 and J is TRBJ2-1; the match to TRBD2 covers 7 bases. CDR1 and CDR2 (germline): SEHNR, FQNEAQ (reference sequence). The CDR3 spans 16 residues. With 5 bases clipped from V and 10 bases from J, the junction kept 17 bases outside the gene matches. This chain's CDR3 is CASSPRGHGGSREQFF. CDR3 in DNA: TGTGCCAGCAGCCCCCGAGGTCACGGCGGGAGCCGCGAGCAGTTCTTC.

This clonotype was counted at least ten times. This sequence joins TRBV27 and TRBJ1-6; D is undetermined. Germline values: CDR1 MNHEY, CDR2 SMNVEV (reference sequence). CDR3 length: 15 residues. V dropped 0 bases and J dropped 6 bases, with 9 bases sitting between them. The CDR3 DNA reads TGTGCCAGCAGTTTATCGGACGGTCGTAATTCACCCCTCCACTTT. Translating gives CASSLSDGRNSPLHF.

This chain uses TRBV9 with TRBJ2-4, with 8 bases aligning to TRBD1. V trimming: 4 bases; J trimming: 2 bases; junction bases outside the gene matches: 11. Germline V CDR1 and CDR2: SGDLS, YYNGEE. The CDR3 extends over 17 amino acids. Written as DNA, the CDR3 is TGTGCCAGCAGCACAGGACAGGGTTCGGGACCCAAAAACATTCAGTACTTC. Translation: CASSTGQGSGPKNIQYF.

This clonotype was counted many times. The gene calls are TRBV3-1 and TRBJ2-5; 14 bases agree with TRBD2. In germline, CDR1 is LGHDT, CDR2 YNNKEL (reference sequence). The CDR3 runs 15 residues. With V trimmed by 5 bases and J by 10 bases, 9 bases remained unmatched. CDR3 nucleotide sequence: TGTGCCAGCAGCTTCGGACTAGCGGGAGGCCCCAACCAGTACTTC. This gives the protein CASSFGLAGGPNQYF.

The chain has TRBV19 and TRBJ1-4; 8 bases fit TRBD1. The CDR3 contains 15 residues. Trimming cost V 10 bases and J 0 bases; bases outside gene matches: 7. Per germline, CDR1 LNHDA and CDR2 SQIVND (reference sequence). The CDR3 DNA reads as TGTGCCACCTCGGACAGGGTCGCAACTAATGAAAAACTGTTTTTT. Translated: CATSDRVATNEKLFF.

This clonotype appeared a few times. V usage is TRBV19 and J usage is TRBJ1-1; D unresolved. The CDR3 contains 13 residues. In germline, CDR1 is LNHDA, CDR2 SQIVND (reference sequence). V lost 2 bases, J lost 3 bases, and 7 bases lay in between. CDR3 coding DNA: TGTGCCAGTAGTATACAGCCCGACACTGAAGCTTTCTTT. Amino acid sequence: CASSIQPDTEAFF.